These 30 T cell receptor beta chains were all obtained from the same sample, sequenced in a study of T cells in women clearing cervical HPV infection. Clones were sequenced by immunoSEQ multiplex PCR, and TCRdb holds only the in-frame ones, with some missing. Its table records 15,000 or so clones. Specimen: blood buffy coat. The receptor source for this set is a woman aged 18 to 75 with a cervical HPV16 infection that either progressed to CIN3+ or cleared (not recorded which).

Concerning this clone: Coverage ceases 3 residues before the CDR3 finishes, and the germline J gene fills in the end. The rearrangement joins TRBV10-3 to TRBJ1-1, with D perhaps matching TRBD1 (6 bases). The V end was cut by 3 bases, the J end by 6 bases, with 17 bases between. Germline V gene lookup returns CDR1 ENHRY and CDR2 SYGVKD. CDR3 length: 15 residues. Incomplete CDR3 DNA: TGTGCCATCAGTGACACAGGGTATCGAGGTGCTGAA. Translation gives CAISDTGYRGAE. The full CDR3 is CAISDTGYRGAEAFF.

This clone is labeled medium-sized based on frequency. At one of its ends the junction is not consistent with the germline gene, which may arise from a read error. The read stops 3 residues short of the end of the CDR3; the missing end is completed from the germline J gene. V and J are TRBV4-2 and TRBJ1-2; D is possibly TRBD1 (6 bases). This CDR3 region has 17 residues. Germline CDR1 is LGHNA and CDR2 is YNFKEQ. CDR3 loop: CASSQDAFGQKLGGYTF. The CDR3 bases that were read are TGCGCCAGCAGCCAAGATGCCTTCGGACAGAAACTCGGTGGC.

Concerning this clone: The read ends 3 residues early relative to the CDR3; the germline J gene fills the gap. The chain combines TRBV11-3 with TRBJ1-2; the match to TRBD1 covers 11 bases. Trimming took 5 bases from V and 3 from J; bases not matched to a gene: 5. The CDR3 consists of 15 residues. Germline V gene sequence: CDR1 SGHNT, CDR2 YENEEA. The sequenced CDR3 bases are TGTGCCAGCAGCCCTGGACAGGGGGCTTACTATGGC. It is translated as CASSPGQGAYYG. The entire CDR3 sequence reads CASSPGQGAYYGYTF.

For this clone: Read data end 3 residues before the CDR3 end; the end is taken from the germline J gene. The genes are TRBV4-1 and TRBJ1-5, with D possibly TRBD1 on 6 matching bases. CDR1 is MGHRA and CDR2 is YSYEKL in the germline V gene. Trimming pared 0 bases from V and 6 bases from J, leaving 12 bases between. This CDR3 is built from 15 residues. The covered CDR3 bases are TGCGCCAGCAGCCAAGATGGGGGGGGGCTTCAGCCC. The encoded protein is CASSQDGGGLQP. The complete CDR3 reads CASSQDGGGLQPQHF.

CDR3: CASSPLKGNGYTF. Incomplete CDR3 DNA: TGTGCCAGCTCACCACTGAAGGGGAATGGC. The chain uses TRBV18 and TRBJ1-2, with a weak D call TRBD1 (5 bases). The read halts 3 residues ahead of the CDR3 end, with the missing end drawn from the germline J gene. CDR1 KGHSH and CDR2 LQKENI come from the germline V gene. V lost 1 base, J lost 6 bases, and 9 bases lay in between. This CDR3 has 13 residues.

About this clone itself: The read is 3 residues too short to cover the CDR3 end, so that end is filled in from the germline J gene. The rearrangement joins TRBV11-2 to TRBJ2-5; 7 bases are a match to TRBD2. The CDR3 has 15 amino acids. The germline V gene has CDR1 SGHAT and CDR2 FQNNGV. Trimming removed 0 bases from V and 1 base from J; junction bases left unmatched: 2. Partial CDR3 DNA: TGTGCCAGCAGCTTAGACGGGGGGACCCAAGAGACC. Translation: CASSLDGGTQET. The entire CDR3 protein reads CASSLDGGTQETQYF.

With respect to this clone: The observed sequence ends 3 residues before the CDR3 terminus, with the missing tail filled in from the germline J gene. V gene TRBV19 combines with J gene TRBJ1-5; D perhaps matches TRBD1 (5 bases). CDR3 length: 13 residues. From germline, CDR1 is LNHDA and CDR2 SQIVND (reference sequence). V lost 4 bases to trimming and J lost 6 bases, with 10 bases between them. Here the CDR3 reads CASSKQEFQPQHF. The covered CDR3 bases are TGTGCCAGTAGTAAACAGGAGTTTCAGCCC.

Of note for this clone: The read halts 3 residues ahead of the CDR3 end, with the missing end drawn from the germline J gene. V gene TRBV30 combines with J gene TRBJ2-7; TRBD1 matches 8 bases. V trimming: 3 bases; J trimming: 3 bases; junction bases outside the gene matches: 13. The length of the CDR3 is 16 residues. CDR1 GTSNPN and CDR2 SVGIG come from the germline V gene (reference sequence). The covered CDR3 bases are TGTGCCTGGAGCGGCGGCCACGACAGGGGAGACTACGAG. This translates into CAWSGGHDRGDYE. The complete CDR3 reads CAWSGGHDRGDYEQYF.

As concerns this clone: The read halts 3 residues ahead of the CDR3 end, with the missing end drawn from the germline J gene. The chain is built from TRBV19 and TRBJ2-3; perhaps TRBD1 as D (6 bases). Germline CDR1 and CDR2: LNHDA and SQIVND (reference sequence). Trimming shortened V by 7 bases and J by 2 bases, and 16 bases separated the two germline ends. This CDR3 contains 15 residues. CDR3 bases read: TGTGCCAGTACCCCGTATGAGGGGGTCACAGATACG. Translated: CASTPYEGVTDT. The CDR3 in its entirety is CASTPYEGVTDTQYF.

Regarding this clone: The sequence runs out 3 residues before the end of the CDR3; the remainder is reconstructed from the germline J gene. The chain couples TRBV5-5 to TRBJ1-1; 9 nucleotides line up with TRBD1. Trimming cost V 4 bases and J 1 base; bases outside gene matches: 2. Germline V gene data show CDR1 as SGHKS and CDR2 as YYEKEE (reference sequence). The CDR3 extends over 14 amino acids. Incomplete CDR3 DNA: TGTGCCAGCAGCGTGACAGGGGGGAACACTGAA. Encoded protein: CASSVTGGNTE. The CDR3, in full, reads CASSVTGGNTEAFF.

Details on this clone: From the germline J gene comes the end of the CDR3, since the read stops 3 residues before it. The V gene is TRBV7-3, the J gene TRBJ2-1; 13 bases are shared with TRBD2. CDR1 SGHTA and CDR2 FQGTGA come from the germline V gene. The CDR3 sequence is 14 residues long. With V trimmed by 6 bases and J by 6 bases, 2 bases remained unmatched. The CDR3 loop reads CASRLAGGVNEQFF. The sequenced part of the CDR3 DNA is TGTGCCAGCAGACTAGCGGGGGGGGTCAATGAG.

Of note for this clone: The CDR3 end is not reached by the read, which stops 3 residues before it; the germline J gene fills it in. V is TRBV5-1 and J is TRBJ2-5, with 8 bases that match TRBD1. CDR1 and CDR2 from the germline V gene are SGHRS and YFSETQ. The CDR3 has 16 amino acids. V was pared by 4 bases and J by 2 bases, with 10 bases of the junction left unmatched. The CDR3 protein is CASSPGSGDRQETQYF. The DNA read from the CDR3 is TGCGCCAGCAGCCCGGGATCCGGGGACAGGCAAGAGACC.

Turning to this clone: The missing CDR3 end, 3 residues past where the read stops, is filled in from the germline J gene. The chain carries TRBV19 and TRBJ2-3; D is possibly TRBD1 or TRBD2 (5 bases each). Germline lookup yields CDR1 LNHDA and CDR2 SQIVND (reference sequence). This CDR3 comprises 15 residues. The CDR3 region is CASMISGNVWETQYF. CDR3 bases read: TGTGCCAGTATGATCTCAGGGAATGTTTGGGAGACG.

Regarding this clone: Germline and junction disagree at one end, which may indicate a read error. The read stops 3 residues short of the end of the CDR3; the missing end is completed from the germline J gene. The chain recombines TRBV14 with TRBJ1-4, with D possibly being TRBD1 (5 bases). The CDR3 consists of 14 residues. In germline, CDR1 is SGHDN, CDR2 FVKESK. The CDR3 region is CASSRQTTNEKLFF. The sequenced part of the CDR3 DNA is TGTGCCAGCAGCCGACAGACAACGAATGAAAAA. Complete variable domain (other parts from reference TRBV14 and TRBJ1-4): EAGVTQFPSHSVIEKGQTVTLRCDPISGHDNLYWYRRVMGKEIKFLLHFVKESKQDESGMPNNRFLAERTGGTYSTLKVQPAELEDSGVYFCASSRQTTNEKLFFGSGTQLSVL.

Note on this clone: The read finishes 3 residues shy of the CDR3 end, and the germline J gene is used to complete it. The chain uses TRBV19 and TRBJ1-2; 7 nucleotides match TRBD1. Germline V gene sequence: CDR1 LNHDA, CDR2 SQIVND (reference sequence). After removal of 7 bases from V and 3 bases from J, the junction contained 20 bases not matched to a gene. CDR3 length equals 18 residues. The covered CDR3 bases are TGTGCCAGTACCAAAAAAGGTAGCGGTGGGGACAGAGACTATGGC. Translating it yields CASTKKGSGGDRDYG. Given in full, the CDR3 is CASTKKGSGGDRDYGYTF.

About this clone itself: Read coverage stops 3 residues before the CDR3 terminus; the germline J gene supplies the remainder. The chain combines TRBV30 with TRBJ1-1, with TRBD1 as a possible D gene (5 bases). V was cut by 0 bases and J by 5 bases, with 13 bases left in between. The germline V gene encodes CDR1 GTSNPN and CDR2 SVGIG (reference sequence). The CDR3 runs 14 residues. The CDR3 region is CAWSVKGKRTEAFF. CDR3 DNA, as far as it was read: TGTGCCTGGAGTGTCAAGGGGAAAAGGACTGAA.

In regard to this clone: With the read ending 3 residues before the CDR3 end, the germline J gene is used to fill in that end. This rearrangement joins TRBV7-3 to TRBJ2-2, with TRBD1 identical over 8 bases. The CDR3 loop spans 14 amino acids. Per germline, CDR1 SGHTA and CDR2 FQGTGA. With 2 bases clipped from V and 4 bases from J, the junction kept 0 bases outside the gene matches. Here the CDR3 reads CASSLGQGTGELFF. The CDR3 DNA, read in part, is TGTGCCAGCAGCTTAGGACAGGGCACCGGGGAG.

Of note for this clone: With the read ending 3 residues before the CDR3 end, the germline J gene is used to fill in that end. The chain carries TRBV6-2 or TRBV6-3 and TRBJ2-5; 11 bases agree with TRBD2. In germline, CDR1 is MNHEY, CDR2 SVGEGT. The CDR3 contains 15 residues. V lost 4 bases to trimming and J lost 2 bases; unmatched junction nucleotides: 3. The sequenced part of the CDR3 DNA is TGTGCCAGCAGTTTAACTAGCGGGGGTCAAGAGACC. Encoded protein: CASSLTSGGQET. The whole CDR3 protein reads CASSLTSGGQETQYF.

For this clone: The CDR3 end lies 3 residues beyond the end of the read and is filled in from the germline J gene. V is TRBV19 and J is TRBJ2-4; possibly TRBD2 for D (5 bases). The germline CDR1 and CDR2 sequences are LNHDA and SQIVND (reference sequence). The CDR3 covers 13 residues. The CDR3 sequence: CASSIEGYGGQYF. The CDR3 DNA, read in part, is TGTGCCAGTAGTATAGAAGGGTATGGAGGT.

Comment on this clone: The read gets to within 3 residues of the CDR3 end, and the germline J gene fills in the rest. This chain connects TRBV20-1 to TRBJ2-1; D perhaps matches TRBD1 (6 bases). The length of the CDR3 is 14 residues. CDR1 DFQATT and CDR2 SNEGSKA come from the germline V gene (reference sequence). V was cut by 5 bases and J by 7 bases, with 18 bases left in between. CDR3 DNA (partial): TGCAGTGCTCTCCTGACAGGAGCGGTGAATGAG. It is translated as CSALLTGAVNE. The full CDR3 reads CSALLTGAVNEQFF.

With regard to this clone: The read stops 3 residues short of the end of the CDR3; the missing end is completed from the germline J gene. The genes are TRBV15 and TRBJ2-1; D remains ambiguous. CDR1 LNHNV and CDR2 YYDKDF come from the germline V gene (reference sequence). The V gene lost 8 bases and the J gene lost 8 bases, with 7 bases spanning the gap. The CDR3 length is 10 residues. CDR3 DNA (partial): TGTGCCACCGTTTCGGATGAG. Translated: CATVSDE. The entire CDR3 is CATVSDEQFF.

Note on this clone: The read ends 3 residues early relative to the CDR3; the germline J gene fills the gap. The chain employs TRBV11-3 and TRBJ2-5; perhaps TRBD1 as D (5 bases). The CDR3 loop spans 15 amino acids. CDR1 and CDR2 (germline): SGHNT, YENEEA. V lost 0 bases, J lost 5 bases, and 13 bases lay in between. CDR3 DNA, as far as it was read: TGTGCCAGCAGCTTAGATGCAGGGTTAGGGGAGACC. Translating gives CASSLDAGLGET. The whole CDR3 is CASSLDAGLGETQYF. Together with reference TRBV11-3 and TRBJ2-5, the CDR3 gives the full variable domain: EAGVVQSPRYKIIEKKQPVAFWCNPISGHNTLYWYLQNLGQGPELLIRYENEEAVDDSQLPKDRFSAERLKGVDSTLKIQPAELGDSAVYLCASSLDAGLGETQYFGPGTRLLVL.

A word on this clone: From the germline J gene comes the end of the CDR3, since the read stops 3 residues before it. This sequence joins TRBV6-2 or TRBV6-3 and TRBJ2-1; D remains unclear. This CDR3 region has 11 residues. V lost 7 bases, J lost 4 bases, and 5 bases lay in between. CDR1 MNHEY and CDR2 SVGEGT come from the germline V gene. CDR3 bases read: TGTGCCAGCAATAAATACAATGAG. It codes for CASNKYNE. The entire CDR3 protein is CASNKYNEQFF.

The CDR3 spells CASSLVIDTQYF. The sequenced part of the CDR3 DNA is TGTGCCAGCAGCTTAGTCATAGATACG. V usage is TRBV7-6 and J usage is TRBJ2-3; D gene unclear. Read data end 3 residues before the CDR3 end; the end is taken from the germline J gene. V was pared by 1 base and J by 5 bases, with 4 bases between. Germline-derived CDR1 and CDR2 are SGHVS and FNYEAQ. This CDR3 is built from 12 residues.

Note on this clone: From the germline J gene comes the end of the CDR3, since the read stops 3 residues before it. V usage is TRBV10-3 and J usage is TRBJ2-1, with 11 bases that match TRBD2. The CDR3 has 16 amino acids. Germline CDR1 is ENHRY and CDR2 is SYGVKD. The V gene end was trimmed by 6 bases and the J gene end by 0 bases; junction bases not matched to a gene: 4. CDR3 DNA (partial): TGTGCCATCAGAACTAGCGGGGGCGACTCCTACAATGAG. Amino acid sequence: CAIRTSGGDSYNE. The CDR3 in full is CAIRTSGGDSYNEQFF.

Comments on this clone: The read falls 3 residues short of the CDR3 end, and the missing part is taken from the germline J gene. The chain combines TRBV18 with TRBJ2-1; 8 bases align to TRBD2. Germline V gene lookup returns CDR1 KGHSH and CDR2 LQKENI. Germline trimming cut 8 bases from V and 2 bases from J; bases unmatched to any gene: 8. The length of the CDR3 is 15 residues. CDR3 DNA, as far as it was read: TGTGCCAGCATCCCTAGCGGGCTTACCTACAATGAG. Translation gives CASIPSGLTYNE. The entire CDR3 is CASIPSGLTYNEQFF.

A word on this clone: The read ends 3 residues before the CDR3 terminus; that terminus is restored from the germline J gene. The rearrangement joins TRBV20-1 to TRBJ2-1, with 16 bases that match TRBD2. Germline values: CDR1 DFQATT, CDR2 SNEGSKA (reference sequence). The V segment lost 6 bases and the J segment 7 bases; nucleotides outside the gene matches: 9. CDR3 length: 16 residues. This chain's CDR3 is CSATGLAGGRGNEQFF. The CDR3 DNA, read in part, is TGCAGTGCAACGGGACTAGCGGGAGGGCGAGGGAATGAG.

CDR3 DNA (partial): TGTGCCAGCAGTCCCCAACCCGGGGGAGGACAGCCC. It is translated as CASSPQPGGGQP. The complete CDR3 protein is CASSPQPGGGQPQHF. This chain joins TRBV7-2 and TRBJ1-5; possibly TRBD1 for D (5 bases). The read terminates 3 residues before the CDR3 end, so the remaining end is supplied by the germline J gene. CDR3 length equals 15 residues. CDR1 and CDR2 (germline): SGHTA, FQGNSA. The ends were cut back, 6 bases at V and 7 bases at J, with 19 bases in the middle.

Concerning this clone itself: The read halts 3 residues ahead of the CDR3 end, with the missing end drawn from the germline J gene. The chain employs TRBV5-1 and TRBJ1-2; perhaps TRBD1 as D (6 bases). Germline lookup yields CDR1 SGHRS and CDR2 YFSETQ. The CDR3 totals 14 residues. The sequenced part of the CDR3 DNA is TGCGCCAGCAGCCCCTCGGCAGGGACAATCGGC. This codes for CASSPSAGTIG. The CDR3 in full is CASSPSAGTIGYTF.

Turning to this clone: The read ends 3 residues shy of where the CDR3 ends; the end is completed using the germline J gene. This chain links TRBV18 with TRBJ2-3; perhaps TRBD1 as D (6 bases). With 8 bases removed from V and 0 bases from J, the gap between germline ends came to 12 bases. The CDR3 runs 14 residues. Germline CDR1 reads KGHSH; CDR2 reads LQKENI. The CDR3 region is CASVGGQSTDTQYF. Partial CDR3 DNA: TGTGCCAGCGTAGGAGGACAGAGCACAGATACG.